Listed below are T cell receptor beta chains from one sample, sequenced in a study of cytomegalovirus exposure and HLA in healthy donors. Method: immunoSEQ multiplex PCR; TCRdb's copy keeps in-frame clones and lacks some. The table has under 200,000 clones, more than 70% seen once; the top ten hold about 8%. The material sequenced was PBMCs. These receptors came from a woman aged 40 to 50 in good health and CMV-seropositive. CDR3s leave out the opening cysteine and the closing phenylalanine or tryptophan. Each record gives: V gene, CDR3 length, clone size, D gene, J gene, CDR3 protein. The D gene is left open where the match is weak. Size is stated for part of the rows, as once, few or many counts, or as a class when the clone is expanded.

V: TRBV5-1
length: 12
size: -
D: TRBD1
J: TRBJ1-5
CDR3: ASSPGQGFQPQH

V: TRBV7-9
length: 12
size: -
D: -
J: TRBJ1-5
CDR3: ASSLGGLNQPQH

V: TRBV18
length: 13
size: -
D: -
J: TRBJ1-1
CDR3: ASSPPGGHSTEAF

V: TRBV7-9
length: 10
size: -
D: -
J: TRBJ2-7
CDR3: SSSADSYEQY

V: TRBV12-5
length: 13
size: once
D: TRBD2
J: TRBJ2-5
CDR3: ASGSVAGGGETQY

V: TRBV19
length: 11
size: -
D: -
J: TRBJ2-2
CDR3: ASTQRDTGELF

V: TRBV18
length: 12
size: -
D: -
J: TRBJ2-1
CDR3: ASSPRDKGHEQF

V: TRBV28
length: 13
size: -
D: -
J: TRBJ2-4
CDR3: ASFAGYAAKNIQY

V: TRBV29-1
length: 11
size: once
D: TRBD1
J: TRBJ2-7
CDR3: SVGGQRDYEQY

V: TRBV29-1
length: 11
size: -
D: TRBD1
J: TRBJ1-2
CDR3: SAEGDRGDGYT

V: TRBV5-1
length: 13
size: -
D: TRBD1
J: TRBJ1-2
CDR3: ASRLGQWAPSGYT

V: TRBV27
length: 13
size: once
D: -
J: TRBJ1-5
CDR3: ASSLSRVGNQPQH

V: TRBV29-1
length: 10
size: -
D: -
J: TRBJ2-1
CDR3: SVLASYNEQF

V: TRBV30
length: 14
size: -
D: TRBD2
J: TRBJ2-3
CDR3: AWSETSGSRTDTQY

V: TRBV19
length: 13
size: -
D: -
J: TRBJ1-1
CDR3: ASSFKGDGNTEAF

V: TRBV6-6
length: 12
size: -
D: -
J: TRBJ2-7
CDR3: ASSDDGNTYEQY

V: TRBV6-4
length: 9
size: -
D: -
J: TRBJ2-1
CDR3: ASRGGHEQF

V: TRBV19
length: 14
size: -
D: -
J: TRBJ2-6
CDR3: ASSTTPSGGANVLT

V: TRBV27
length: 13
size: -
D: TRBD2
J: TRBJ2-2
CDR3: ASSSTSGDTGELF

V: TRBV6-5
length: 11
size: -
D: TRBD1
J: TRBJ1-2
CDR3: ASSQDRAYGYT

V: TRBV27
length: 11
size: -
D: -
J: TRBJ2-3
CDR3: ASSLKPGDTQY

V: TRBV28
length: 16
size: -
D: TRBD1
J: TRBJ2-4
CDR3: ASSWGFGTVVAKNIQY

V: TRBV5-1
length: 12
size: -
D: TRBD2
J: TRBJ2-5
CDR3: ASSSGGTRETQY

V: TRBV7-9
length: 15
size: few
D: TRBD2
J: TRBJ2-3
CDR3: ASSLRASGRRTDTQY

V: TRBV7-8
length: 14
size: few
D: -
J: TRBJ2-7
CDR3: ASSLSFPGAGDEQY

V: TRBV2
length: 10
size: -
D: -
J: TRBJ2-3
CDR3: ASSPQGRTQY

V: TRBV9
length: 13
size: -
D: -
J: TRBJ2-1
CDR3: ASSVGVSGNDEQF

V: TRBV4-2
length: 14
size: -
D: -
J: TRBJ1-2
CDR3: ASSPRGGADNYGYT

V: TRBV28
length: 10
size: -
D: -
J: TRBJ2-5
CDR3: ASNTAQETQY

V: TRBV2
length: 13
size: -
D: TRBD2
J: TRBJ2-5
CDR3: ASSGRGLALETQY

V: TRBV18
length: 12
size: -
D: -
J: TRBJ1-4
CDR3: ASRGWGTNEKLF

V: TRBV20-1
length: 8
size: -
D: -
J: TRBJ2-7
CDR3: SARAVEQY

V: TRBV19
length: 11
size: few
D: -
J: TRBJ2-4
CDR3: ASSIPYTNIQY

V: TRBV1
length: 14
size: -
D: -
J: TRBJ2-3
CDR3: TSFRSSGRSTDTQY

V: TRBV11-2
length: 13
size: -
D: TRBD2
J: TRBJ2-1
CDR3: ASSKTSASLDEQF

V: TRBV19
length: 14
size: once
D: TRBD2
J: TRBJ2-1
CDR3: ASSIFAGGNYNEQF

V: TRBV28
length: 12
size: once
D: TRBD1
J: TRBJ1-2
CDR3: ASSLGQGWGGYT

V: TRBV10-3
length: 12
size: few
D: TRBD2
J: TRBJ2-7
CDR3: AISGASGLLEQY

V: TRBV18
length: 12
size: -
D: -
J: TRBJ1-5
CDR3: ASSPYRDNQPQH

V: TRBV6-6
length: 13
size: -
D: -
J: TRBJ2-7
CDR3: ASSYSLAHTYEQY

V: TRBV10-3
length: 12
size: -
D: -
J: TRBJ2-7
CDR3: AISEVTSSYEQY

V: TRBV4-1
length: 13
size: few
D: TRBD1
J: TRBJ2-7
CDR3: ASSRTGTGGDEQY

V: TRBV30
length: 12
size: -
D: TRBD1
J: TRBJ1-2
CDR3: AWRRQGAGYGYT

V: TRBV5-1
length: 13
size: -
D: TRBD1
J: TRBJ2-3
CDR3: ASSVTGQATDTQY

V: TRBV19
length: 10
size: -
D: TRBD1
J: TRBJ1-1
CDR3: ASSLNDRDAF